The 28 T cell receptor beta chains below all came from one sample that was sequenced in a study of T cell responses to AZD1222 COVID-19 vaccine. Some clones are missing from TCRdb's copy, which holds only in-frame ones; the method was immunoSEQ multiplex PCR. The sample lists 130,000 to 150,000 clones, 75% to 90% occurring once. The source was peripheral blood, collected on day 0 of MenACWY control vaccination. Receptors originate from an adult in good health.

This clone is a singleton in its sample. V usage is TRBV7-8 and J usage is TRBJ1-3, with D unclear. Germline V CDR1 and CDR2: SGHVS, FQNEAQ. CDR3 length: 14 residues. V gave up 1 base and J gave up 4 bases, with 8 bases separating them. In DNA, the CDR3 is TGTGCCAGCAGCTTAGGGGCGCAGGGAAACACCATATATTTT. Residues: CASSLGAQGNTIYF.

The chain recombines TRBV12-5 with TRBJ2-6; possibly TRBD2 for D (5 bases). There are 15 residues in the CDR3. Germline-derived CDR1 and CDR2 are LGHNT and FRNRAP. The V and J ends lost 3 bases and 1 base respectively, with 7 bases between them. The DNA for the CDR3 is TGTGCTAGTGGTTTAGCGGCTTCTGGGGCCAACGTCCTGACTTTC. This codes for CASGLAASGANVLTF.

The V gene is TRBV4-1, the J gene TRBJ1-2; no clear D. CDR1 is MGHRA and CDR2 is YSYEKL in the germline V gene. The V and J ends lost 0 bases and 8 bases respectively, with 13 bases between them. This CDR3 comprises 14 residues. The CDR3 DNA sequence: TGCGCCAGCAGCCAAGAGCGAGACCGCCGGGGCTACACCTTC. It is translated as CASSQERDRRGYTF.

The chain links TRBV19 to TRBJ1-3; D gene ambiguous. V was shortened by 3 bases and J by 6 bases, with 6 bases between the two germline ends. The CDR3 contains 12 residues. Germline V lookup: CDR1 LNHDA, CDR2 SQIVND (reference sequence). The CDR3 spells CASSMIANTIYF. The CDR3 DNA is TGTGCCAGTAGTATGATCGCAAACACCATATATTTT. The whole variable domain, remainder taken from reference TRBV19 and TRBJ1-3, is DGGITQSPKYLFRKEGQNVTLSCEQNLNHDAMYWYRQDPGQGLRLIYYSQIVNDFQKGDIAEGYSVSREKKESFPLTVTSAQKNPTAFYLCASSMIANTIYFGEGSWLTVV.

The rearrangement uses TRBV5-6 and TRBJ1-3, with unresolved D. The CDR3 extends over 15 amino acids. Germline loops: CDR1 SGHDT, CDR2 YYEEEE. V was trimmed by 0 bases and J by 0 bases, leaving 7 bases between them. The CDR3 here is CASSLDGFSGNTIYF. The CDR3 DNA is TGTGCCAGCAGCTTGGACGGATTCTCTGGAAACACCATATATTTT.

The V call is TRBV5-4, the J call TRBJ1-2; D possibly corresponds to TRBD1 (5 bases). The CDR3 has 14 amino acids. Germline V gene lookup returns CDR1 SGHNT and CDR2 YYREEE (reference sequence). The V and J ends lost 0 bases and 3 bases respectively, with 9 bases between them. The CDR3 loop reads CASSLGGGDYGYTF. The CDR3 DNA reads TGTGCCAGCAGCTTGGGAGGAGGGGACTATGGCTACACCTTC.

V and J are TRBV10-2 and TRBJ1-1; 7 bases match TRBD1. J lost 2 bases, V lost 5 bases, and 5 bases had no gene match. The CDR3 is 14 residues long. Germline CDR1 reads WSHSY; CDR2 reads SAAADI. The CDR3 spells CASSRGRVNTEAFF. CDR3 nucleotides: TGCGCCAGCAGTAGGGGGCGGGTAAACACTGAAGCTTTCTTT.

The CDR3 nucleotides are TGTGCCAGCAGGACCAGCAGATTCTATGGCTACACCTTC. It yields the protein CASRTSRFYGYTF. The chain uses TRBV6-5 and TRBJ1-2; D is ambiguous. The germline CDR1 and CDR2 sequences are MNHEY and SVGAGI. The CDR3 contains 13 residues. V was pared by 6 bases and J by 4 bases, with 12 bases between.

The J gene is TRBJ2-2, the V gene TRBV7-9, with D perhaps assigned TRBD1 or TRBD2 (6 bases each). The germline V and J ends were trimmed by 4 bases and 6 bases, with 15 bases remaining between them. The germline CDR1 and CDR2 sequences are SEHNR and FQNEAQ (reference sequence). The CDR3 covers 15 residues. In nucleotides, the CDR3 is TGTGCCAGCAGCTCGGAGGGGGGCATTGCCGGGGAGCTGTTTTTT. Its protein product is CASSSEGGIAGELFF.

The chain links TRBV6-5 to TRBJ2-2; TRBD2 matches at 12 bases. CDR3 length: 15 residues. Per germline, CDR1 MNHEY and CDR2 SVGAGI. V trimming: 2 bases; J trimming: 7 bases; junction bases outside the gene matches: 2. CDR3 DNA: TGTGCCAGCAGTTACCTAGCGGGGGGGCGCGGGGAGCTGTTTTTT. Protein product: CASSYLAGGRGELFF.

This chain uses TRBV15 with TRBJ2-7; D is perhaps TRBD2 (5 bases). This CDR3 comprises 14 residues. Germline V gene data show CDR1 as LNHNV and CDR2 as YYDKDF (reference sequence). Trimming removed 0 bases at V and 2 bases at J, with 8 bases between. In nucleotides, the CDR3 is TGTGCCACCAGCAGAGATCGGGGTCCCTACGAGCAGTACTTC. It specifies CATSRDRGPYEQYF.

V and J are TRBV11-2 and TRBJ1-6; 9 bases are shared with TRBD1. Losses at the gene ends were 0 bases for V and 9 bases for J; bases not matched to a gene: 3. Germline V lookup: CDR1 SGHAT, CDR2 FQNNGV. This CDR3 comprises 15 residues. The DNA for the CDR3 is TGTGCCAGCAGCTTAGAGACAGGGGGTAGTTCACCCCTCCACTTT. It translates to CASSLETGGSSPLHF.

V usage is TRBV27 and J usage is TRBJ1-5; D is ambiguous. Germline V CDR1 and CDR2: MNHEY, SMNVEV (reference sequence). Deletions cut 5 bases from V and 4 bases from J, with 15 bases between. CDR3 length equals 15 residues. The CDR3 bases are TGTGCCAGCAGTCCGGAGGTTCTGGGAAATCAGCCCCAGCATTTT. Protein product: CASSPEVLGNQPQHF.

This sequence joins TRBV6-2 or TRBV6-3 and TRBJ1-1, with TRBD1 as a possible D gene (5 bases). Germline V CDR1 and CDR2: MNHEY, SVGEGT. Trimming removed 5 bases at V and 4 bases at J, with 14 bases between. The CDR3 covers 14 residues. The CDR3 DNA reads as TGTGCCAGCAGTGGTAGCACAGGTGTCACTGAAGCTTTCTTT. It specifies CASSGSTGVTEAFF.

V usage is TRBV15 and J usage is TRBJ1-2, with TRBD1 matching over 11 bases. The ends lost 5 bases at V and 4 bases at J; junction bases unmatched: 9. CDR3 size: 16 residues. Per germline, CDR1 LNHNV and CDR2 YYDKDF (reference sequence). The CDR3 is CATSYRDRGGTYGYTF. Written as DNA, the CDR3 is TGTGCCACCAGCTACCGGGACAGGGGGGGGACCTATGGCTACACCTTC.

The chain carries TRBV4-1 and TRBJ2-7; 11 bases line up with TRBD2. V lost 1 base to trimming and J lost 0 bases; unmatched junction nucleotides: 8. The CDR3 is made up of 18 amino acids. CDR1 is MGHRA and CDR2 is YSYEKL in the germline V gene. For the CDR3, the DNA is TGCGCCAGCAGCCAAGCTAGCGGGGGGTCGGGGAGCTCCTACGAGCAGTACTTC. It codes for CASSQASGGSGSSYEQYF.

The V gene is TRBV28, the J gene TRBJ1-5; D is ambiguous. CDR1 is MDHEN and CDR2 is SYDVKM in the germline V gene. The CDR3 extends over 10 amino acids. V was shortened by 7 bases and J by 6 bases, with 4 bases between the two germline ends. The CDR3 coding sequence is TGTGCCAGCAATAGTCAGCCCCAGCATTTT. As protein: CASNSQPQHF.

This chain joins TRBV9 and TRBJ2-5; D might be TRBD1 (6 bases). CDR1 is SGDLS and CDR2 is YYNGEE in the germline V gene. Trimming shortened V by 0 bases and J by 2 bases, and 17 bases separated the two germline ends. The CDR3 is 17 residues long. For the CDR3, the DNA is TGTGCCAGCAGCGTAGGAGGGCAGGGGCTTGTTCAAGAGACCCAGTACTTC. Residues: CASSVGGQGLVQETQYF.

J is TRBJ1-2 and V is TRBV28; 9 bases map to TRBD1. Germline lookup yields CDR1 MDHEN and CDR2 SYDVKM. V shed 8 bases, J shed 4 bases, and the junction held 14 bases outside the gene matches. CDR3 length: 16 amino acids. The DNA of the CDR3 is TGTGCCAGCGGAACCCGCTGGGACAGGGTTAGCTATGGCTACACCTTC. Translation gives CASGTRWDRVSYGYTF.

The genes are TRBV30 and TRBJ2-7, with unresolved D. V was clipped by 2 bases and J by 7 bases, with 15 bases between them. The CDR3 consists of 13 residues. Germline CDR1 GTSNPN, CDR2 SVGIG (reference sequence). CDR3 in amino acids: CAWSKPWTEEQYV. CDR3 DNA sequence: TGTGCCTGGAGTAAACCTTGGACGGAAGAGCAGTACGTC.

This clone turned up a few times. The chain is built from TRBV7-6 and TRBJ2-1; 7 nucleotides match TRBD2. The trim removed 8 bases at V and 3 bases at J, leaving 4 bases unmatched. This CDR3 has 13 amino acids. The germline gives CDR1 SGHVS, CDR2 FNYEAQ. The CDR3 DNA reads TGTGCCAGCCAGGCTAGCGGCTACAATGAGCAGTTCTTC. This sequence encodes CASQASGYNEQFF.

This rearrangement joins TRBV28 to TRBJ2-3; D is undetermined. The CDR3 spans 14 residues. V was cut by 6 bases and J by 2 bases, with 12 bases left in between. The germline gives CDR1 MDHEN, CDR2 SYDVKM. CDR3 residues: CASRVIPYTDTQYF. DNA of the CDR3: TGTGCCAGCAGGGTTATACCGTACACAGATACGCAGTATTTT.

This clone was counted between two and nine times. The rearrangement uses TRBV19 and TRBJ2-5; 7 nucleotides line up with TRBD1. V lost 2 bases and J lost 5; bases outside the gene matches: 5. The CDR3 totals 14 residues. CDR1 and CDR2 (germline): LNHDA, SQIVND (reference sequence). This chain's CDR3 is CASSIRGGRETQYF. CDR3 in DNA: TGTGCCAGTAGTATACGAGGGGGCCGGGAGACCCAGTACTTC.

V usage is TRBV11-2 and J usage is TRBJ1-3; possible D gene TRBD1, 5 bases. Trimming cost V 4 bases and J 1 base, with 11 bases left between them. From germline, CDR1 is SGHAT and CDR2 FQNNGV. The CDR3 consists of 15 residues. DNA for the CDR3: TGTGCCAGCAGCTACGTCAGACAGTCTGGAAACACCATATATTTT. This sequence encodes CASSYVRQSGNTIYF. The complete variable domain, with remaining parts taken from reference TRBV11-2 and TRBJ1-3, reads EAGVAQSPRYKIIEKRQSVAFWCNPISGHATLYWYQQILGQGPKLLIQFQNNGVVDDSQLPKDRFSAERLKGVDSTLKIQPAKLEDSAVYLCASSYVRQSGNTIYFGEGSWLTVV.

The chain combines TRBV6-5 with TRBJ2-1, with 8 bases matching TRBD1. The CDR3 spans 13 residues. CDR1 and CDR2 from the germline V gene are MNHEY and SVGAGI. Trimming cost V 10 bases and J 6 bases; bases outside gene matches: 8. CDR3 in amino acids: CATTKQGGNEQFF. DNA of the CDR3: TGTGCCACGACAAAACAGGGGGGCAATGAGCAGTTCTTC.

The chain has TRBV6-5 and TRBJ1-5; the D is unclear. The CDR3 has 15 residues. Germline V lookup: CDR1 MNHEY, CDR2 SVGAGI. V lost 6 bases to trimming and J lost 0 bases, with 12 bases between them. The CDR3 DNA reads TGTGCCAGCAGGTTAGGCGTTTATAGCAATCAGCCCCAGCATTTT. Translating gives CASRLGVYSNQPQHF.

The chain has TRBV5-1 and TRBJ1-1; the D gene is possibly TRBD1 (5 bases). The germline CDR1 and CDR2 sequences are SGHRS and YFSETQ. V was trimmed by 6 bases and J by 1 base, leaving 13 bases between them. There are 14 residues in the CDR3. CDR3 residues: CASTEFGGNTEAFF. The CDR3 coding sequence is TGCGCCAGCACCGAGTTCGGGGGGAACACTGAAGCTTTCTTT.

This clone came up a few times. V and J are TRBV6-5 and TRBJ1-3; D is uncertain. The germline CDR1 and CDR2 sequences are MNHEY and SVGAGI. The V and J ends lost 7 bases and 1 base respectively, with 11 bases between them. CDR3 length equals 14 residues. CDR3 region: CASTYQDSGNTIYF. The CDR3 DNA reads as TGTGCCAGCACCTACCAGGATTCTGGAAACACCATATATTTT.